This entry lists 16 T cell receptor beta chains sequenced from one sample in a study of OX40 agonist ivuxolimab in advanced cancers. To prepare the library, the immunoSEQ multiplex PCR assay was applied. TCRdb limited this immuneACCESS table to in-frame rearrangements with V and J called. A share of clones is missing; checked studies link under half to unresolved V genes, and the rest is unexplained. In this sample the table shows roughly 75,000 clones, 86% of which occur a single time. The ten biggest clones cover around 1% of the sample. The sequenced sample was CD4+ or CD8+ T cells sorted from blood, obtained in a trial of the OX40 agonist ivuxolimab. The origin of the receptors is an adult with an advanced solid tumor such as melanoma, head and neck, liver or kidney cancer.

This CDR3 is CASSLSPRQETQYF. CDR3 DNA: TGTGCCAGCAGTTTATCCCCTAGGCAAGAGACCCAGTACTTC. The rearrangement links TRBV27 to TRBJ2-5; no definite D call. CDR1 and CDR2 (germline): MNHEY, SMNVEV (reference sequence). The CDR3 has 14 residues. The V end lost 0 bases, the J end lost 2 bases, and 7 bases lay between the germline ends.

The chain employs TRBV30 and TRBJ1-4; D not certain. The CDR3 contains 14 residues. V was shortened by 2 bases and J by 4 bases, with 11 bases between the two germline ends. Germline CDR1 is GTSNPN and CDR2 is SVGIG (reference sequence). CDR3 nucleotides: TGTGCCTGGAGTTACGGCGGCGGTAATGAAAAACTGTTTTTT. This encodes CAWSYGGGNEKLFF.

This clone was seen only once. The rearrangement joins TRBV28 to TRBJ1-2; 7 nucleotides match TRBD1. Germline CDR1 and CDR2: MDHEN and SYDVKM. The junction had 1 base not matched to a gene; V was cut back by 6 bases and J by 0 bases. This CDR3 has 13 residues. The CDR3 sequence is CASRTGTNYGYTF. CDR3 DNA sequence: TGTGCCAGCAGGACAGGGACTAACTATGGCTACACCTTC.

This clone was detected once. This rearrangement joins TRBV6-4 to TRBJ2-5; possibly TRBD2 for D (6 bases). The CDR3 totals 14 residues. The V end was cut by 5 bases, the J end by 11 bases, with 21 bases between. CDR1 is MRHNA, CDR2 SNTAGT, per germline. The CDR3 loop reads CASSQFPGTGEQYF. In DNA form, the CDR3 reads TGTGCCAGCAGTCAATTTCCCGGGACGGGGGAGCAGTACTTC.

The chain recombines TRBV5-6 with TRBJ2-3; 15 bases are shared with TRBD2. V lost 1 base and J lost 5; bases outside the gene matches: 8. Germline V gene sequence: CDR1 SGHDT, CDR2 YYEEEE. CDR3 size: 18 residues. The CDR3 DNA is TGTGCCAGCAGCTTGAGGACTAGCGGGAGGGCCTCGAGAGATACGCAGTATTTT. Encoded protein: CASSLRTSGRASRDTQYF.

The V gene is TRBV5-4, the J gene TRBJ1-2; 10 positions match TRBD1. The CDR3 runs 15 residues. The germline V gene encodes CDR1 SGHNT and CDR2 YYREEE (reference sequence). V lost 0 bases and J lost 6; bases outside the gene matches: 5. The CDR3 DNA is TGTGCCAGCAGCTTGGGACAGGGGGCGCAGGATGGCTACACCTTC. The encoded protein is CASSLGQGAQDGYTF.

The rearrangement joins TRBV7-2 to TRBJ2-3, with 8 positions matching TRBD2. The CDR3 contains 14 residues. V was pared by 4 bases and J by 4 bases, with 4 bases of the junction left unmatched. Germline V lookup: CDR1 SGHTA, CDR2 FQGNSA. CDR3 region: CASSSTSGPDTQYF. The CDR3 DNA reads as TGTGCCAGCAGCTCCACTAGCGGACCAGATACGCAGTATTTT.

The rearrangement uses TRBV29-1 and TRBJ1-1, with D hard to call. Germline V gene data show CDR1 as SQVTM and CDR2 as ANQGSEA. The CDR3 length is 11 residues. V gave up 4 bases and J gave up 1 base, with 4 bases separating them. The CDR3 is CSVVPNTEAFF. CDR3 nucleotide sequence: TGCAGCGTTGTTCCGAACACTGAAGCTTTCTTT.

CDR3 nucleotides: TGTGCCATCAGTGAGCGGATTTTATCAGGCTATGGCTACACCTTC. This sequence encodes CAISERILSGYGYTF. The chain uses TRBV10-3 and TRBJ1-2; D not certain. The CDR3 runs to 15 residues. Germline CDR1 ENHRY, CDR2 SYGVKD. The germline V and J ends were trimmed by 2 bases and 4 bases, with 14 bases remaining between them.

The rearrangement links TRBV6-6 to TRBJ1-2; D not certain. CDR3 size: 15 residues. Trimming stripped 0 bases from V and 2 bases from J, with 10 bases between. Germline V gene data show CDR1 as MNHNY and CDR2 as SVGAGI (reference sequence). The CDR3 loop is CASSYSGQNNYGYTF. The CDR3 DNA reads TGTGCCAGCAGTTACTCAGGGCAAAACAACTATGGCTACACCTTC.

The CDR3 nucleotides read TGTGCCAGCAGTTTATCAGACGAATATGGCTACACCTTC. Amino acid sequence: CASSLSDEYGYTF. The rearrangement uses TRBV28 and TRBJ1-2; D is ambiguous. The CDR3 contains 13 residues. The germline CDR1 and CDR2 sequences are MDHEN and SYDVKM. V lost 1 base and J 5 bases, leaving 8 bases between the germline ends.

The chain is built from TRBV27 and TRBJ2-7; 12 nucleotides align to TRBD2. The CDR3 sequence is 17 residues long. The germline V gene encodes CDR1 MNHEY and CDR2 SMNVEV (reference sequence). V lost 5 bases, J lost 4 bases, and 12 bases stayed unmatched. DNA of the CDR3: TGTGCCAGCAGTCTAGCGGGAGGGGGTCTCGCGTGGTACGAGCAGTACTTC. Translation: CASSLAGGGLAWYEQYF.

V and J are TRBV9 and TRBJ2-3; 14 bases fit TRBD2. The CDR3 has 13 residues. Losses at the gene ends were 9 bases for V and 10 bases for J; bases not matched to a gene: 7. The germline gives CDR1 SGDLS, CDR2 YYNGEE. The CDR3 sequence is CATAGTSGGAQYF. Written as DNA, the CDR3 is TGTGCCACCGCCGGGACTAGCGGGGGCGCGCAGTATTTT.

This chain connects TRBV20-1 to TRBJ2-5; D not certain. V lost 5 bases, J lost 1 base, and 5 bases lay in between. The CDR3 is made up of 11 amino acids. The V gene's germline CDR1 is DFQATT and CDR2 SNEGSKA (reference sequence). As DNA, the CDR3 is TGCAGTGCTCCCTCCCAAGAGACCCAGTACTTC. The encoded protein is CSAPSQETQYF.

The chain carries TRBV5-4 and TRBJ1-5; unclear D gene. Germline values: CDR1 SGHNT, CDR2 YYREEE (reference sequence). The V end lost 4 bases, the J end lost 1 base, and 6 bases lay between the germline ends. This CDR3 is built from 13 residues. This CDR3 is CASSLDSNQPQHF. The CDR3 DNA follows: TGTGCCAGCAGCCTGGACAGCAATCAGCCCCAGCATTTT.

The chain joins TRBV6-1 to TRBJ2-7, with D possibly TRBD1 on 6 matching bases. Germline-derived CDR1 and CDR2 are MNHNS and SASEGT. CDR3 length: 16 residues. The ends were cut back, 3 bases at V and 0 bases at J, with 15 bases in the middle. The CDR3 is CASSDLGQGSSYEQYF. The CDR3 DNA reads as TGTGCCAGCAGTGACTTGGGACAAGGGAGCTCCTACGAGCAGTACTTC.